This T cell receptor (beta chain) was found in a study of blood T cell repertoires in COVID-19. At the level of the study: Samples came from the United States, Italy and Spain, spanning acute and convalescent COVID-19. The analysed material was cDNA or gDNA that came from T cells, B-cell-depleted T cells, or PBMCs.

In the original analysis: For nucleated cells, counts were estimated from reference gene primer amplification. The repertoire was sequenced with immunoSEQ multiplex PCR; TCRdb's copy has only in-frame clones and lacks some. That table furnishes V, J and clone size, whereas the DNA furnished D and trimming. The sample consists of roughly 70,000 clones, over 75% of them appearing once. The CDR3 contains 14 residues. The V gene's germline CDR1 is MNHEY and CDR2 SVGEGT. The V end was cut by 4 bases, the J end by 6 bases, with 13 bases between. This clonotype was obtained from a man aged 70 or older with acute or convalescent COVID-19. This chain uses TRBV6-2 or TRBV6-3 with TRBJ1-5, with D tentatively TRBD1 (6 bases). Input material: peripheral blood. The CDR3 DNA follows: TGTGCCAGCAGTTCAGGGAGGGGGGTTCAGCCCCAGCATTTT. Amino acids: CASSSGRGVQPQHF.